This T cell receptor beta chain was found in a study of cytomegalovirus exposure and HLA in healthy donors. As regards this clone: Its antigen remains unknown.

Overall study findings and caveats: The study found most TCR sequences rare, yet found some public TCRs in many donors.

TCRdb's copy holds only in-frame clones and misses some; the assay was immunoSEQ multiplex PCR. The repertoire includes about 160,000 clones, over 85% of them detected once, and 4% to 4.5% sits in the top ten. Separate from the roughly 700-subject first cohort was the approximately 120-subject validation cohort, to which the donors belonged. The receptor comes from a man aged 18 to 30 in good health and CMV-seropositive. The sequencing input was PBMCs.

CDR3 loop: CASSLSGSSYNEQFF. CDR3 bases: TGTGCCAGCAGTTTGAGCGGCAGCTCCTACAATGAGCAGTTCTTC. This chain links TRBV6-5 with TRBJ2-1; tentatively, D is TRBD2 (5 bases). The germline V and J ends were trimmed by 4 bases and 0 bases, with 10 bases remaining between them. The CDR3 has 15 amino acids. The V gene's germline CDR1 is MNHEY and CDR2 SVGAGI.